This TCR beta chain is drawn from a study of follicular helper T cells after annual influenza vaccination. Findings and caveats of the study: ICOS+CD38+ cTfh clonality tracked population frequency, and its change tracked circulating plasmablast change.

The data were produced by immunoSEQ multiplex PCR, yet TCRdb's version contains in-frame clones alone and is incomplete. The sample lists 8,500 to 9,000 clones, roughly 80% occurring once. In the case of this clone: Antigen: not known.

Time point specified: 2015-2016 season, 7 days after influenza vaccination. The sequence was collected from an adult who received the influenza vaccine. The specimen was CXCR5+ CD38- circulating T follicular helper cells from blood, collected 7 days after influenza vaccination. The subset here: circulating Tfh, non-naive CD4+CXCR5+PD-1+ (ICOS+CD38+ or ICOS-CD38-).

The CDR3 loop reads CARPGTGAYNYGYTF. The CDR3, as DNA: TGCGCCAGACCCGGGACAGGGGCGTATAACTATGGCTACACCTTC. J is TRBJ1-2 and V is TRBV23-1; 10 positions agree with TRBD1. TRBV23-1 is annotated as an ORF whose role is uncertain. Trimming removed 9 bases from V and 1 base from J; junction bases left unmatched: 8. This CDR3 has 15 amino acids.